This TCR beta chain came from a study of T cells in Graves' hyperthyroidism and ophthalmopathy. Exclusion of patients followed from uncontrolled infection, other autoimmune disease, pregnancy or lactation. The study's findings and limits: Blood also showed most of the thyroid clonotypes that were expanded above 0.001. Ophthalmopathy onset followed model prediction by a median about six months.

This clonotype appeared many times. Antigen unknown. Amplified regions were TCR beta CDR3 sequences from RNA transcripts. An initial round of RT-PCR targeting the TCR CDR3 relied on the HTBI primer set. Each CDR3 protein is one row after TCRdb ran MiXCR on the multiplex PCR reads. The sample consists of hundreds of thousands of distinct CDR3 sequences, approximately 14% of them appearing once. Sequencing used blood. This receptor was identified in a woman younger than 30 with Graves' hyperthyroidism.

The CDR3 bases are TGTGCCAGCAGCGCTGGACAGGGGGCTACGGACGAGCAGTACTTC. This codes for CASSAGQGATDEQYF. The V and J genes are TRBV9 and TRBJ2-7; 11 positions match TRBD1. V gave up 3 bases and J gave up 5 bases; unmatched junction bases: 7. The CDR3 consists of 15 residues. Germline values: CDR1 SGDLS, CDR2 YYNGEE.